This TCR beta chain was observed in a study of T cell responses to AZD1222 COVID-19 vaccine. Overall study context: Researchers grouped second doses given at about 4 or about 12 weeks into one pool. Study results and caveats: Without day 14 samples, only post-peak T cell repertoires were studied.

In regard to this clone: Its matching antigen is unknown.

Unmatched junction bases numbered 11, after V lost 7 bases and J lost 8 bases. CDR3 length: 14 residues. Germline-derived CDR1 and CDR2 are MDHEN and SYDVKM. Repertoires were generated with immunoSEQ multiplex PCR, while TCRdb's copy carries only in-frame clones and drops some. The sample has 59,000 or so clones, about 86% seen once. This sample comprised peripheral blood, obtained on day 0 of AZD1222 vaccination. This chain links TRBV28 with TRBJ2-1; TRBD2 agrees at 7 bases. This TCR was recovered from an adult in good health. CDR3 DNA: TGTGCCAGCAACCCCGGCGGGAGAGGGTATGAGCAGTTCTTC. It is translated as CASNPGGRGYEQFF.